A selection of T cell receptor beta chains follows, all from one sample in a study of cytomegalovirus exposure and HLA in healthy donors. TCRdb keeps only in-frame clones here, not all; method: immunoSEQ multiplex PCR. The repertoire holds about 130,000 clones, 70% to 80% seen once, with roughly 1.5% in the top ten. Material for sequencing was PBMCs. Receptors were obtained from a female donor in good health and CMV-seronegative. Both conserved end residues are part of each CDR3. D genes are given only for firm matches. Clone size is not always given. Where it is, it says once, few, many or a class for expanded clones.

D	size	V	J	DNA	CDR3
NA	NA	TRBV6-5	TRBJ2-7	TGTGCCAGCGGGGTAGGGGTCTACGAGCAGTACTTC	CASGVGVYEQYF
TRBD1	few	TRBV13	TRBJ1-1	TGTGCCAGCAGCTTCGGACAGGGGAACACTGAAGCTTTCTTT	CASSFGQGNTEAFF
NA	NA	TRBV7-9	TRBJ2-2	TGTGCCAGCGGCGCCGGAGGGCCGACGAACACCGGGGAGCTGTTTTTT	CASGAGGPTNTGELFF
TRBD2	few	TRBV7-2	TRBJ2-7	TGTGCCAGCAGCAGATCCGGGACTAGCGGCTACGAGCAGTACTTC	CASSRSGTSGYEQYF
TRBD2	few	TRBV6-5	TRBJ2-1	TGTGCCAGCAGTTACCCAGGAAGGACTAGTTCGGATGAGCAGTTCTTC	CASSYPGRTSSDEQFF
NA	NA	TRBV6-1	TRBJ1-2	TGTGCCAGCAGTGAAGTCGGCAGGGAAGGCTACACCTTC	CASSEVGREGYTF
NA	NA	TRBV6-1	TRBJ1-2	TGTGCCAGCAGTGAATTGAGGTCAGACTCTGGCCATGGCTACACCTTC	CASSELRSDSGHGYTF
TRBD2	NA	TRBV7-2	TRBJ2-6	TGTGCCAGCAGCTTAGGGCCCCTTAGCGGGGGTGGGGCCAACGTCCTGACTTTC	CASSLGPLSGGGANVLTF
TRBD1	NA	TRBV28	TRBJ1-3	TGTGCCAGCAGTTCCGGGGCAGGGGGGAGAAACACCATATATTTT	CASSSGAGGRNTIYF
TRBD1	NA	TRBV7-8	TRBJ2-7	TGTGCCAGCAGCTTAGAAGGGGGCGTTAGCTCCTACGAGCAGTACTTC	CASSLEGGVSSYEQYF